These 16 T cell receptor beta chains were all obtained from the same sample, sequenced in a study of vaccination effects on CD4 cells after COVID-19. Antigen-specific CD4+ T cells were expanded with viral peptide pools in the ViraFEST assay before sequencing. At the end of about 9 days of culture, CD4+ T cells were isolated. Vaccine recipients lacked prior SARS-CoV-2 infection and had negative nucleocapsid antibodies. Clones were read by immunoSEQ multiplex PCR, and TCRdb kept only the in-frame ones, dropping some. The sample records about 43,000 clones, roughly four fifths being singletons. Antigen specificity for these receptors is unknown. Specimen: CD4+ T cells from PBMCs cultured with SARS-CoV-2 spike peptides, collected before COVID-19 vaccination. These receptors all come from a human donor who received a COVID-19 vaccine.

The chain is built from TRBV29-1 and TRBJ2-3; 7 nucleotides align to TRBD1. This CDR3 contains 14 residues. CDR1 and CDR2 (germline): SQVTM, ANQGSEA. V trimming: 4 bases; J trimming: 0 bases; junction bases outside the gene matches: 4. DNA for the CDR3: TGCAGCGTTGTGGGGACAGCTAGCACAGATACGCAGTATTTT. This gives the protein CSVVGTASTDTQYF.

CDR3 residues: CASSYLGGDYEQYV. The CDR3 bases are TGTGCCAGCAGTTACTTAGGAGGGGACTACGAGCAGTACGTC. This chain links TRBV6-6 with TRBJ2-7, with D perhaps matching TRBD2 (6 bases). Germline CDR1 is MNHNY and CDR2 is SVGAGI (reference sequence). The CDR3 extends over 14 amino acids. V lost 1 base, J lost 3 bases, and 10 bases lay in between.

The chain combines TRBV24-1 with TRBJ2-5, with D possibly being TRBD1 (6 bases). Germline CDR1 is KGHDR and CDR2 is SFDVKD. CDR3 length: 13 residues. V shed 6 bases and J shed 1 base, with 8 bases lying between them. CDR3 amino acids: CATSQDSQETQYF. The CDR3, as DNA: TGTGCCACCAGTCAGGACAGCCAAGAGACCCAGTACTTC.

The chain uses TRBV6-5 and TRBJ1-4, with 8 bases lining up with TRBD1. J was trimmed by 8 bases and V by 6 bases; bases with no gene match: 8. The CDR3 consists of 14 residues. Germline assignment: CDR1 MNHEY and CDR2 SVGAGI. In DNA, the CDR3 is TGTGCCAGCAGGCCAGGGGGCTCGGGGGAAAAACTGTTTTTT. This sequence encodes CASRPGGSGEKLFF.

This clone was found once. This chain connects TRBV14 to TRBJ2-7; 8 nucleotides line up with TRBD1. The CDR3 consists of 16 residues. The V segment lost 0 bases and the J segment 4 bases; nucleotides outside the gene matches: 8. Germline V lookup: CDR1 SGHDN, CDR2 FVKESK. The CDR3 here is CASSQDEDRVDYEQYV. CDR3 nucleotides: TGTGCCAGCAGCCAAGATGAGGACAGGGTCGATTACGAGCAGTACGTC.

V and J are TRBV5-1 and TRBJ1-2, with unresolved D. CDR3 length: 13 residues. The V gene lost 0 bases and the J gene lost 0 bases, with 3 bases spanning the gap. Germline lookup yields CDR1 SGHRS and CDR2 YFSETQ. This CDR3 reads CASSLETNYGYTF. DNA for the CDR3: TGCGCCAGCAGCTTGGAGACTAACTATGGCTACACCTTC.

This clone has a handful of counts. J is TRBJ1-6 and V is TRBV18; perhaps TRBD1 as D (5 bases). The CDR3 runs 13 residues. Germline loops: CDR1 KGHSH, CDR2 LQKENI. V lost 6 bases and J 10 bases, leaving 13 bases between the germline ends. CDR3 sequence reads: CASSQATVSPLHF. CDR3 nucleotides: TGTGCCAGCTCCCAGGCGACAGTGTCACCCCTCCACTTT.

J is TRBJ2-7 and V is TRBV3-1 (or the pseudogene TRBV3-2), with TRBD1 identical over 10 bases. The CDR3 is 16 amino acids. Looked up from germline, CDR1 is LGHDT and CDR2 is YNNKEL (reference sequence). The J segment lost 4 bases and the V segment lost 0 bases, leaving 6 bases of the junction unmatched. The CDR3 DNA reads TGTGCCAGCAGCCAAGATCTGGGACAGGGGCTGTACGAGCAGTACGTC. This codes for CASSQDLGQGLYEQYV.

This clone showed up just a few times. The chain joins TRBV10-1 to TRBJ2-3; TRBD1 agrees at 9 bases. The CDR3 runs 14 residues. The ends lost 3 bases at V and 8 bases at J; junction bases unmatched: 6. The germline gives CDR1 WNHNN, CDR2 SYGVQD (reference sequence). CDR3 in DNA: TGCGCCAGCAGTGATACCGGGACAGGGTCTACGCAGTATTTT. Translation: CASSDTGTGSTQYF.

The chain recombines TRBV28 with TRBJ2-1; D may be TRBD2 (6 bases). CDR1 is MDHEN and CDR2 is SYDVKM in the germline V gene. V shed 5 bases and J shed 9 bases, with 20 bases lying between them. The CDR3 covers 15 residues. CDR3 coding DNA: TGTGCCAGCAGTGGGGGGACTGCCCTACAAGGTGAGCAGTTCTTC. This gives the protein CASSGGTALQGEQFF.

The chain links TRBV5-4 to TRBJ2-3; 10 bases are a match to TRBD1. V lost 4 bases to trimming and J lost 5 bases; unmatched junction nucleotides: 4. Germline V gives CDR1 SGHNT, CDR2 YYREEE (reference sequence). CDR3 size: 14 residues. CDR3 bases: TGTGCCAGCAGCCCCGGGACAGGGGAAGATACGCAGTATTTT. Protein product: CASSPGTGEDTQYF.

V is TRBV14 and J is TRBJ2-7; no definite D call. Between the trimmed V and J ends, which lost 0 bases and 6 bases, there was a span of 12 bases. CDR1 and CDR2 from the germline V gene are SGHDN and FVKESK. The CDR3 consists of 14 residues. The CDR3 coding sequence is TGTGCCAGCAGCCAAGATTCTTGGTATTCCGAGCAGTACGTC. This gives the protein CASSQDSWYSEQYV.

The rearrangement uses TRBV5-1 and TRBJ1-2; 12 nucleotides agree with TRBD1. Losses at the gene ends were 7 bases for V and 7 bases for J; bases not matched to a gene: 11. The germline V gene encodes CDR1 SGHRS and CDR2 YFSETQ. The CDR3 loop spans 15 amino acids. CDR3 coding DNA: TGCGCCAGCCAGCCCGGGACAGGGGGCTTTAGTGGCTACACCTTC. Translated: CASQPGTGGFSGYTF.

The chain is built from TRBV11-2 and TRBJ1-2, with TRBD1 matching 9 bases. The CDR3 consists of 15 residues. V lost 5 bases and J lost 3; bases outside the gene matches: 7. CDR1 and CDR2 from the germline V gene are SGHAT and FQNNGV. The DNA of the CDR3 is TGTGCCAGCAGCCGAACAGGGGGCTCTTACTATGGCTACACCTTC. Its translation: CASSRTGGSYYGYTF.

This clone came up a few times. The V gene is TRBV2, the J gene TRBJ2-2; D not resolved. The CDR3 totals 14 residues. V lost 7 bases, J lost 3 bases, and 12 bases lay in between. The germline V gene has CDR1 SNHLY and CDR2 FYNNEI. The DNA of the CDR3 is TGTGCCAGCAAAGAAGGTGAATACACCGGGGAGCTGTTTTTT. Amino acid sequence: CASKEGEYTGELFF.

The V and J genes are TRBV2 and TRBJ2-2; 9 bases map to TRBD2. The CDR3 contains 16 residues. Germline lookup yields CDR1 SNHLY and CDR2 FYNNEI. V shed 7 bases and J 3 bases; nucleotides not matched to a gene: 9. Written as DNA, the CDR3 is TGTGCCAGCACGCCTGATAGCGGGGGCCACACCGGGGAGCTGTTTTTT. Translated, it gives CASTPDSGGHTGELFF.